The source of this T cell receptor beta chain is a study of OX40 agonist ivuxolimab in advanced cancers. Study observations and caveats: Mean expanded clone counts were higher in CD8+ than CD4+ T cells. At doses 0.1 to 3.0 mg/kg, CD4+ and CD8+ clones expanded. No antigen was identified for the clonally expanded peripheral T cells.

TCRdb's copy holds only in-frame clones and misses some; the assay was immunoSEQ multiplex PCR. The sample holds under 85,000 clones, about 81% seen once. Concerning this clone: Its antigen remains unidentified.

Germline V lookup: CDR1 SGDLS, CDR2 YYNGEE. The V segment lost 0 bases and the J segment 6 bases; nucleotides outside the gene matches: 5. The CDR3 spans 15 residues. Any history of autoimmune disease or systemic immunosuppression disqualified patients. This TCR was recovered from an adult with an advanced solid tumor such as melanoma, head and neck, liver or kidney cancer. The chain uses TRBV9 and TRBJ2-7; 11 bases map to TRBD1. Here the sequenced sample was CD4+ or CD8+ T cells sorted from blood, taken in a trial of the OX40 agonist ivuxolimab. The CDR3 DNA sequence: TGTGCCAGCAGCGTAGTCCCGGACAGGGGGCGCGAGCAGTACTTC. Protein sequence: CASSVVPDRGREQYF.